Below, 9 T cell receptor beta chains from the same sample are listed, as sequenced in a study of blood T cell repertoires in COVID-19 (dated by TCRdb to 2020 to 2022). Libraries were made using the immunoSEQ multiplex PCR assay. This immuneACCESS table, as held by TCRdb, lists in-frame sequences with V and J called but not all clones. Of the missing ones, under half trace to an unresolved V gene in checked studies; the others have no known cause. Counted in this sample were about 40,000 clones; about 88% of them appeared once. In total, the top ten clones hold roughly a fifth of the sample. Sequenced input: peripheral blood. These TCRs come from a man aged 50 to 59 in a cohort sampled during active COVID-19.

The chain combines TRBV12-3 or TRBV12-4 with TRBJ1-6; D call uncertain. Trimming pared 4 bases from V and 7 bases from J, leaving 5 bases between. This CDR3 spans 12 amino acids. In nucleotides, the CDR3 is TGTGCCAGCAGTTACAGAAATTCACCCCTCCACTTT. Translating it yields CASSYRNSPLHF.

The rearrangement links TRBV9 to TRBJ1-2; 7 nucleotides match TRBD1. Germline CDR1 and CDR2: SGDLS and YYNGEE. The CDR3 consists of 14 residues. V trimming: 6 bases; J trimming: 3 bases; junction bases outside the gene matches: 8. The CDR3 nucleotides are TGTGCCAGCACCCCAGGGGGGATTCACTATGGCTACACCTTC. It translates to CASTPGGIHYGYTF. Filled out from reference TRBV9 and TRBJ1-2, the complete variable domain reads DSGVTQTPKHLITATGQRVTLRCSPRSGDLSVYWYQQSLDQGLQFLIQYYNGEERAKGNILERFSAQQFPDLHSELNLSSLELGDSALYFCASTPGGIHYGYTFGSGTRLTVV.

The CDR3 nucleotides read TGTGCCAGCAGCACCGGACTAGCGGGGCAACCATTAACCGGGGAGCTGTTTTTT. Protein sequence: CASSTGLAGQPLTGELFF. The J gene is TRBJ2-2, the V gene TRBV7-9; 12 bases align to TRBD2. The junction had 12 bases not matched to a gene; V was cut back by 5 bases and J by 5 bases. This CDR3 has 18 amino acids. The germline gives CDR1 SEHNR, CDR2 FQNEAQ (reference sequence). Full variable domain (remainder filled in from reference TRBV7-9 and TRBJ2-2): DTGVSQNPRHKITKRGQNVTFRCDPISEHNRLYWYRQTLGQGPEFLTYFQNEAQLEKSRLLSDRFSAERPKGSFSTLEIQRTEQGDSAMYLCASSTGLAGQPLTGELFFGEGSRLTVL.

This chain joins TRBV7-8 and TRBJ2-5; D perhaps matches TRBD2 (6 bases). The CDR3 covers 17 residues. The ends were cut back, 0 bases at V and 4 bases at J, with 18 bases in the middle. CDR1 and CDR2 (germline): SGHVS, FQNEAQ. This CDR3 reads CASSLAYGRGGSETQYF. For the CDR3, the DNA is TGTGCCAGCAGCTTAGCCTACGGGCGGGGTGGTTCAGAGACCCAGTACTTC.

Written as DNA, the CDR3 is TGTGCCAGCAGTGACACGGCGGGGGGAAGCTCCTACGAGCAGTACTTC. Translating it yields CASSDTAGGSSYEQYF. The chain recombines TRBV2 with TRBJ2-7; 8 nucleotides match TRBD2. The CDR3 totals 16 residues. V was clipped by 3 bases and J by 0 bases; unmatched bases: 7. Germline V gene data show CDR1 as SNHLY and CDR2 as FYNNEI.

This clone was picked up one time. The chain recombines TRBV30 with TRBJ1-2; a weak D match, TRBD1 (6 bases). CDR3 length equals 15 residues. Germline V gene lookup returns CDR1 GTSNPN and CDR2 SVGIG (reference sequence). V lost 0 bases and J 0 bases, leaving 11 bases between the germline ends. The CDR3 spells CAWSVPGQSNYGYTF. CDR3 DNA sequence: TGTGCCTGGAGTGTACCCGGACAGTCTAACTATGGCTACACCTTC.

The rearrangement joins TRBV9 to TRBJ2-2; 8 bases map to TRBD2. Germline trimming cut 5 bases from V and 3 bases from J; bases unmatched to any gene: 3. From germline, CDR1 is SGDLS and CDR2 YYNGEE. This CDR3 comprises 14 residues. The chain's CDR3 is CASRTSGDTGELFF. CDR3 DNA sequence: TGTGCCAGCAGAACTAGCGGAGACACCGGGGAGCTGTTTTTT.

This chain connects TRBV5-4 to TRBJ2-2, with D tentatively TRBD2 (7 bases). Trimming took off 9 bases at V and 0 bases at J, with 18 bases between the two ends. The CDR3 sequence is 16 residues long. CDR1 and CDR2 (germline): SGHNT, YYREEE (reference sequence). This CDR3 reads CAIPSRGGPNTGELFF. The CDR3 region has the DNA TGTGCCATCCCCTCTAGGGGGGGGCCGAACACCGGGGAGCTGTTTTTT.

The CDR3: CASSYSIKRGPTDTQYF. The CDR3 DNA reads TGTGCCAGCAGTTACTCGATTAAAAGAGGCCCCACAGATACGCAGTATTTT. The chain uses TRBV6-7 and TRBJ2-3; D gene unclear. TRBV6-7 is noted as an ORF with a role that remains uncertain. This CDR3 comprises 17 residues. V lost 0 bases to trimming and J lost 2 bases, with 15 bases between them.